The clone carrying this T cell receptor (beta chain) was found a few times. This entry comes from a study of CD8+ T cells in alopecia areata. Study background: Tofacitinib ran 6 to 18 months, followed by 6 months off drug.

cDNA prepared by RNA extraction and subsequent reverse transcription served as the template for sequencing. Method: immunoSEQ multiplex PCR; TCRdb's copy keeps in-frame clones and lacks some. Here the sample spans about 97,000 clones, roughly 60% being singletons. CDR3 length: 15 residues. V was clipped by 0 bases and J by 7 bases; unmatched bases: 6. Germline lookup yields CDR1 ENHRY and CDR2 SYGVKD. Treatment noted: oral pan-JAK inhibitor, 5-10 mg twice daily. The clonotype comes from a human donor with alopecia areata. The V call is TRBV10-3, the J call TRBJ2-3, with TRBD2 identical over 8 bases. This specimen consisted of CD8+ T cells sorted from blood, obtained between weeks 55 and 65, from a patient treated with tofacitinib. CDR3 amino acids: CAISESGLAGNTQYF. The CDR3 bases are TGTGCCATCAGTGAGTCCGGGCTAGCGGGTAATACGCAGTATTTT.